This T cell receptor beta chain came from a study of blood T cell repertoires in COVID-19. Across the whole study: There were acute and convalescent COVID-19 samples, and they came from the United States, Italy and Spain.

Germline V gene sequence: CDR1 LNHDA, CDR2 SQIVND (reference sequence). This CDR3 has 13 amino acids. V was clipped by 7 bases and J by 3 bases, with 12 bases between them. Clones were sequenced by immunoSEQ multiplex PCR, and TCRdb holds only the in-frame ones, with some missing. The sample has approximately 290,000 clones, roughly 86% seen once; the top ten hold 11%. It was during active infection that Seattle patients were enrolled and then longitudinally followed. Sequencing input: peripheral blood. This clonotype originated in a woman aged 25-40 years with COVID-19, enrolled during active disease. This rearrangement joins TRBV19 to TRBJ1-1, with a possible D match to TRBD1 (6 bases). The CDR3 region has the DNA TGTGCCAGTAATGACAGGTCCCACACTGAAGCTTTCTTT. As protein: CASNDRSHTEAFF.